These 27 T cell receptor beta chains share one sample of origin, sequenced in a study of blood T cell repertoires in COVID-19. Method: immunoSEQ multiplex PCR; TCRdb's copy keeps in-frame clones and lacks some. The data hold 150,000 to 200,000 clones, with 85% observed a single time. The specimen was peripheral blood. The source is a human donor with acute or convalescent COVID-19. The donor label of this sample is uncertain.

This chain joins TRBV25-1 and TRBJ2-2; 9 bases agree with TRBD1. J was trimmed by 7 bases and V by 10 bases; bases with no gene match: 13. The CDR3 contains 15 residues. In germline, CDR1 is MGHDK, CDR2 SYGVNS. The CDR3 region has the DNA TGTGCCACCCTTCCGGGACAGGGTAATGGCGGGGAGCTGTTTTTT. Translated, it gives CATLPGQGNGGELFF.

This rearrangement joins TRBV25-1 to TRBJ1-2; 7 bases align to TRBD1. The ends lost 8 bases at V and 4 bases at J; junction bases unmatched: 7. CDR3 length: 13 residues. Germline CDR1 MGHDK, CDR2 SYGVNS. CDR3 in amino acids: CASGAGTAYGYTF. As DNA, the CDR3 is TGTGCCAGCGGTGCCGGGACAGCCTATGGCTACACCTTC.

The genes are TRBV14 and TRBJ2-7, with D hard to call. This CDR3 comprises 14 residues. Trimming cost V 4 bases and J 2 bases, with 12 bases left between them. Germline CDR1 SGHDN, CDR2 FVKESK. CDR3 nucleotide sequence: TGTGCCAGCAGCCGAGGCAGTTTCCCCTACGAGCAGTACTTC. Its protein product is CASSRGSFPYEQYF.

This chain joins TRBV2 and TRBJ1-2; a possible D gene is TRBD1 (6 bases). Trimming removed 2 bases from V and 9 bases from J, with 16 bases in between. Germline V gene lookup returns CDR1 SNHLY and CDR2 FYNNEI. CDR3 length equals 14 residues. The CDR3 loop reads CASSELGQGHSYTF. CDR3 nucleotides: TGTGCCAGCAGTGAACTGGGGCAGGGACACAGCTACACCTTC.

The V and J genes are TRBV7-9 and TRBJ2-7, with 7 bases fitting TRBD1. V gave up 5 bases and J gave up 3 bases; unmatched junction bases: 10. Germline assignment: CDR1 SEHNR and CDR2 FQNEAQ (reference sequence). The CDR3 is 15 amino acids. As DNA, the CDR3 is TGTGCCAGCAGCAGCAGACAGGGATACTACTACGAGCAGTACTTC. This translates into CASSSRQGYYYEQYF.

This clone was seen only a few times. The chain combines TRBV30 with TRBJ1-4, with D possibly matching TRBD1 (6 bases). The CDR3 contains 13 residues. V lost 3 bases and J lost 8, with 13 bases in between. Germline V CDR1 and CDR2: GTSNPN, SVGIG (reference sequence). The CDR3 bases are TGTGCCTGGAGCGAGGGACACCGAGAAAAACTGTTTTTT. Protein sequence: CAWSEGHREKLFF.

This clone was counted only a few times. This chain joins TRBV7-2 and TRBJ2-2, with D hard to call. CDR1 is SGHTA and CDR2 is FQGNSA in the germline V gene. This CDR3 has 13 residues. Deletions cut 1 base from V and 9 bases from J, with 9 bases between. In DNA form, the CDR3 reads TGTGCCAGCAGCTTAGATAACTACCGGGAGCTGTTTTTT. It translates to CASSLDNYRELFF.

J is TRBJ2-3 and V is TRBV19; TRBD1 agrees at 7 bases. V lost 3 bases to trimming and J lost 0 bases; unmatched junction nucleotides: 3. From germline, CDR1 is LNHDA and CDR2 SQIVND (reference sequence). This CDR3 has 15 amino acids. As DNA, the CDR3 is TGTGCCAGTAGTATGGGACAGACGAGCACAGATACGCAGTATTTT. Its protein product is CASSMGQTSTDTQYF. Filled out from reference TRBV19 and TRBJ2-3, the complete variable domain reads DGGITQSPKYLFRKEGQNVTLSCEQNLNHDAMYWYRQDPGQGLRLIYYSQIVNDFQKGDIAEGYSVSREKKESFPLTVTSAQKNPTAFYLCASSMGQTSTDTQYFGPGTRLTVL.

The V gene is TRBV6-6, the J gene TRBJ1-1, with D unclear. V was cut by 2 bases and J by 0 bases, with 4 bases left in between. Per the germline V gene, CDR1 is MNHNY and CDR2 is SVGAGI (reference sequence). There are 13 residues in the CDR3. In nucleotides, the CDR3 is TGTGCCAGCAGTTACGAGGTGAACACTGAAGCTTTCTTT. It encodes CASSYEVNTEAFF.

The rearrangement uses TRBV6-6 and TRBJ1-5; 8 bases map to TRBD1. Germline-derived CDR1 and CDR2 are MNHNY and SVGAGI (reference sequence). The V and J ends lost 5 bases and 6 bases, in that order; junction bases with no gene match: 12. There are 16 residues in the CDR3. The CDR3 here is CASSLVTQGASQPQHF. CDR3 DNA: TGTGCCAGCAGTCTTGTCACCCAGGGGGCGAGTCAGCCCCAGCATTTT.

The CDR3 sequence: CASSLRAGGRDTQYF. The CDR3 DNA is TGTGCCAGCAGCTTACGAGCGGGGGGGCGAGATACGCAGTATTTT. The gene calls are TRBV7-2 and TRBJ2-3; 10 bases agree with TRBD2. J lost 5 bases, V lost 2 bases, and 4 bases had no gene match. CDR1 is SGHTA and CDR2 is FQGNSA in the germline V gene. This CDR3 comprises 15 residues.

The V and J genes are TRBV10-1 and TRBJ1-4; D is undetermined. Deletions cut 4 bases from V and 7 bases from J, with 10 bases between. This CDR3 spans 13 amino acids. Germline assignment: CDR1 WNHNN and CDR2 SYGVQD (reference sequence). The CDR3: CASSGRAGEKLFF. In DNA, the CDR3 is TGCGCCAGCAGTGGACGAGCGGGTGAAAAACTGTTTTTT.

J is TRBJ1-1 and V is TRBV30; TRBD1 matches 7 bases. After removal of 1 base from V and 0 bases from J, the junction contained 8 bases not matched to a gene. The germline V gene has CDR1 GTSNPN and CDR2 SVGIG (reference sequence). The CDR3 sequence is 16 residues long. The CDR3 region has the DNA TGTGCCTGGAGTGGGACGGACAGGTACATGAACACTGAAGCTTTCTTT. As protein: CAWSGTDRYMNTEAFF.

J is TRBJ2-3 and V is TRBV4-1, with 8 bases aligning to TRBD2. This CDR3 region has 16 residues. V shed 7 bases, J shed 0 bases, and the junction held 9 bases outside the gene matches. Germline loops: CDR1 MGHRA, CDR2 YSYEKL. The chain's CDR3 is CASTPRAGASTDTQYF. The CDR3 region has the DNA TGCGCCAGCACCCCAAGAGCGGGGGCTAGCACAGATACGCAGTATTTT.

V gene TRBV5-1 combines with J gene TRBJ1-1; tentatively, D is TRBD1 (5 bases). Deletions cut 4 bases from V and 1 base from J, with 20 bases between. The CDR3 consists of 17 residues. CDR1 is SGHRS and CDR2 is YFSETQ in the germline V gene. The CDR3: CASSTRPGSGANTEAFF. The CDR3 DNA reads as TGCGCCAGCAGCACCCGACCTGGAAGCGGGGCGAACACTGAAGCTTTCTTT.

This chain links TRBV5-6 with TRBJ1-2; no firm D call. The CDR3 consists of 15 residues. Germline-derived CDR1 and CDR2 are SGHDT and YYEEEE. V gave up 4 bases and J gave up 0 bases, with 13 bases separating them. For the CDR3, the DNA is TGTGCCAGCAGCCCACGGGTAGTACCTAACTATGGCTACACCTTC. It encodes CASSPRVVPNYGYTF.

This chain uses TRBV6-1 with TRBJ1-5; D remains ambiguous. The V end lost 1 base, the J end lost 5 bases, and 9 bases lay between the germline ends. CDR1 is MNHNS and CDR2 is SASEGT in the germline V gene. The CDR3 contains 14 residues. This CDR3 is CASSEGAIDQPQHF. The CDR3 DNA reads as TGTGCCAGCAGTGAAGGGGCAATAGATCAGCCCCAGCATTTT.

The rearrangement links TRBV7-2 to TRBJ1-5; 10 positions match TRBD1. This CDR3 region has 18 residues. V was pared by 4 bases and J by 4 bases, with 13 bases of the junction left unmatched. Germline assignment: CDR1 SGHTA and CDR2 FQGNSA. The CDR3 spells CASSSIVPGQGFNQPQHF. The CDR3 DNA follows: TGTGCCAGCAGCTCAATAGTTCCGGGACAGGGGTTTAATCAGCCCCAGCATTTT.

The chain is built from TRBV18 and TRBJ1-1; TRBD1 matches 7 bases. This CDR3 comprises 14 residues. The trim removed 5 bases at V and 3 bases at J, leaving 6 bases unmatched. Germline V gene data show CDR1 as KGHSH and CDR2 as LQKENI. This CDR3 reads CASSGGQMDTEAFF. CDR3 in DNA: TGTGCCAGCTCAGGGGGACAGATGGACACTGAAGCTTTCTTT. The entire variable domain, with the rest obtained from reference TRBV18 and TRBJ1-1, is as follows: NAGVMQNPRHLVRRRGQEARLRCSPMKGHSHVYWYRQLPEEGLKFMVYLQKENIIDESGMPKERFSAEFPKEGPSILRIQQVVRGDSAAYFCASSGGQMDTEAFFGQGTRLTVV.

A single count supports this clone. This chain uses TRBV12-5 with TRBJ1-1; D unresolved. Deletions cut 1 base from V and 5 bases from J, with 11 bases between. The CDR3 is made up of 14 amino acids. Per germline, CDR1 LGHNT and CDR2 FRNRAP. DNA of the CDR3: TGTGCTAGTGGTTTGGGGCAGGCCCAGACTGAAGCTTTCTTT. Translating gives CASGLGQAQTEAFF.

CDR3 region: CASSEARGGEPQHF. The CDR3, as DNA: TGTGCCAGCAGTGAAGCGCGAGGGGGCGAGCCCCAGCATTTT. This sequence joins TRBV2 and TRBJ1-5, with TRBD1 matching over 7 bases. V shed 0 bases, J shed 8 bases, and the junction held 4 bases outside the gene matches. The CDR3 contains 14 residues. Germline V lookup: CDR1 SNHLY, CDR2 FYNNEI. The whole variable domain, filled in from reference TRBV2 and TRBJ1-5, reads EPEVTQTPSHQVTQMGQEVILRCVPISNHLYFYWYRQILGQKVEFLVSFYNNEISEKSEIFDDQFSVERPDGSNFTLKIRSTKLEDSAMYFCASSEARGGEPQHFGDGTRLSIL.

The J gene is TRBJ2-6, the V gene TRBV19, with a weak D call TRBD2 (5 bases). V was cut by 5 bases and J by 4 bases, with 18 bases left in between. The germline V gene has CDR1 LNHDA and CDR2 SQIVND (reference sequence). The CDR3 consists of 17 residues. The CDR3 region is CASSPGRGPSGANVLTF. The CDR3 DNA is TGTGCCAGTAGTCCTGGGAGAGGCCCCTCCGGGGCCAACGTCCTGACTTTC.

The V and J genes are TRBV19 and TRBJ1-1; 10 bases match TRBD1. The J segment lost 3 bases and the V segment lost 4 bases, leaving 5 bases of the junction unmatched. CDR3 size: 15 residues. Germline-derived CDR1 and CDR2 are LNHDA and SQIVND (reference sequence). The CDR3 loop reads CASSNRDRGHTEAFF. CDR3 sequence (DNA): TGTGCCAGTAGTAACCGGGACAGGGGTCACACTGAAGCTTTCTTT.

The chain has TRBV5-1 and TRBJ2-5, with 11 bases matching TRBD2. V gave up 1 base and J gave up 2 bases; unmatched junction bases: 4. Germline CDR1 is SGHRS and CDR2 is YFSETQ. The CDR3 is made up of 16 amino acids. The CDR3 DNA follows: TGCGCCAGCAGCTTGTCTAGCGGGGGGCAACAAGAGACCCAGTACTTC. Its translation: CASSLSSGGQQETQYF.

In DNA form, the CDR3 reads TGTGCCTTACCGGGAGCGCGGGGTCTTACCCATGGCTACACCTTC. It specifies CALPGARGLTHGYTF. This rearrangement joins TRBV30 to TRBJ1-2, with unresolved D. The CDR3 runs 15 residues. Trimming left V 7 bases short and J 6 bases short, with 24 bases between. The V gene's germline CDR1 is GTSNPN and CDR2 SVGIG (reference sequence).

The chain carries TRBV7-2 and TRBJ1-2; 9 bases match TRBD1. V was pared by 5 bases and J by 8 bases, with 9 bases of the junction left unmatched. CDR1 is SGHTA, CDR2 FQGNSA, per germline. The CDR3 has 14 amino acids. The CDR3 DNA is TGTGCCAGCAGCCCCGGACAGGGGATTTGGGGCTACACCTTC. This translates into CASSPGQGIWGYTF. The whole variable domain, filled in from reference TRBV7-2 and TRBJ1-2, reads GAGVSQSPSNKVTEKGKDVELRCDPISGHTALYWYRQSLGQGLEFLIYFQGNSAPDKSGLPSDRFSAERTGGSVSTLTIQRTQQEDSAVYLCASSPGQGIWGYTFGSGTRLTVV.

This chain joins TRBV5-1 and TRBJ1-1, with TRBD1 matching over 7 bases. Germline V gene data show CDR1 as SGHRS and CDR2 as YFSETQ. The V and J ends lost 5 bases and 2 bases, in that order; junction bases with no gene match: 6. This CDR3 is built from 14 residues. This CDR3 is CASREGAGNTEAFF. CDR3 in DNA: TGCGCCAGCAGGGAGGGGGCAGGAAACACTGAAGCTTTCTTT. The full variable domain, with the rest looked up from reference TRBV5-1 and TRBJ1-1, is KAGVTQTPRYLIKTRGQQVTLSCSPISGHRSVSWYQQTPGQGLQFLFEYFSETQRNKGNFPGRFSGRQFSNSRSEMNVSTLELGDSALYLCASREGAGNTEAFFGQGTRLTVV.